The source of this T cell receptor beta chain is a study of T-cell reconstitution after alpha-beta-depleted transplantation in children. This clonotype came up a few times. Its target is not known. Between the trimmed V and J ends, which lost 4 bases and 7 bases, there was a span of 10 bases. The germline CDR1 and CDR2 sequences are SEHNR and FQNEAQ (reference sequence). The CDR3 sequence is 13 residues long. Construction of the TCRbeta library involved unique molecular identifiers. TCRdb ran MiXCR on the PCR reads and lists one entry per CDR3 protein. The sample holds 900,000 or so distinct CDR3 sequences, roughly 15% seen once. Findings and limits, study-wide: Alpha-beta T cells present about two months after transplant were reported to originate from several hundred expanded graft clones. The main origin of T-cell counts and diversity one year after transplant was newly produced T cells. Surviving recipient cells, namely T cells and thymic progenitors, were the source of high day-60 TCRbeta diversity in some patients.

Sequencing was performed on PBMCs, mostly from graft donor cells, taken 360 days after TCRalphabeta/CD19-depleted stem cell transplant. The receptor's source is a male patient between 10 and 17 years old who had a stem cell transplant for acute lymphoblastic leukemia, so the T cells may come from the graft donor. The chain employs TRBV7-9 and TRBJ1-4; tentatively, D is TRBD1 (6 bases). For the CDR3, the DNA is TGTGCCAGCAGCTCACAGGGAGGTGAAAAACTGTTTTTT. It codes for CASSSQGGEKLFF.